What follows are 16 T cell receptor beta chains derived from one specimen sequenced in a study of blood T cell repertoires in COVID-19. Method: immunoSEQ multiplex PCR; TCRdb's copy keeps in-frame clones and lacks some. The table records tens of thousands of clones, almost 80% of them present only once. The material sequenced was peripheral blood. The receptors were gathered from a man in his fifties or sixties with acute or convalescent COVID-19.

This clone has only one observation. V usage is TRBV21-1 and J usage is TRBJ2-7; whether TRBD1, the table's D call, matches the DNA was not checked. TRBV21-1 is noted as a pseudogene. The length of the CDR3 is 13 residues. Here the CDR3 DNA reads TGTGCCAGCAGCGTCCGGGACAGCTACGAGCAGTACTTC. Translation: CASSVRDSYEQYF.

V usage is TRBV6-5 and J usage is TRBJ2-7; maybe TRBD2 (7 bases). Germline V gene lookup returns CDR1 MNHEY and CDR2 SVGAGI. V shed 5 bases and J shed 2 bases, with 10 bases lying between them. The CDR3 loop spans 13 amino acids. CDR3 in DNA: TGTGCCAGCAGTCGGGGGGCCACCTACGAGCAGTACTTC. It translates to CASSRGATYEQYF.

The CDR3 loop reads CATRGTGSSVGTQYF. The CDR3 DNA is TGTGCCACCAGGGGGACAGGGTCTTCGGTAGGGACCCAGTACTTC. This chain uses TRBV15 with TRBJ2-5; TRBD1 matches at 9 bases. The germline gives CDR1 LNHNV, CDR2 YYDKDF (reference sequence). The CDR3 consists of 15 residues. Unmatched junction bases numbered 12, after V lost 6 bases and J lost 7 bases.

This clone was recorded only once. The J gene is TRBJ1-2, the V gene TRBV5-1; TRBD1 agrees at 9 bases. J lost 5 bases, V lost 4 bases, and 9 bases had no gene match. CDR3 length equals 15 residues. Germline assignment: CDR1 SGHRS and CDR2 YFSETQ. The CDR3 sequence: CASSPGTGTSYGYTF. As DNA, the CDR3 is TGCGCCAGCAGCCCTGGGACAGGGACTAGTTATGGCTACACCTTC.

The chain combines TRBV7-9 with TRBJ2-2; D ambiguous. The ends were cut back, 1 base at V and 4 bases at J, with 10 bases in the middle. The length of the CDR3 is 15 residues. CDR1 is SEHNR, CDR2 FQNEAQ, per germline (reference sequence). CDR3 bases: TGTGCCAGCAGCTTAGACCAGTACCTCACCGGGGAGCTGTTTTTT. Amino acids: CASSLDQYLTGELFF.

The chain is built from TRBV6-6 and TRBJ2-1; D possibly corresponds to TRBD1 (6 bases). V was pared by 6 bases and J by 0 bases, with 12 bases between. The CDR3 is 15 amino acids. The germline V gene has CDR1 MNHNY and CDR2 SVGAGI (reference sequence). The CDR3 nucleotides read TGTGCCAGCAGCTTACAGGGACCCTCCTACAATGAGCAGTTCTTC. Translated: CASSLQGPSYNEQFF.

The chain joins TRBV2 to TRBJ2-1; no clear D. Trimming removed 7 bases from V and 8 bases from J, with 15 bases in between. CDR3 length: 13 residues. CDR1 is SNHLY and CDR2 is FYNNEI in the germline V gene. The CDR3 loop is CASNPAGGYEQFF. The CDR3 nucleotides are TGTGCCAGCAACCCAGCAGGTGGATATGAGCAGTTCTTC.

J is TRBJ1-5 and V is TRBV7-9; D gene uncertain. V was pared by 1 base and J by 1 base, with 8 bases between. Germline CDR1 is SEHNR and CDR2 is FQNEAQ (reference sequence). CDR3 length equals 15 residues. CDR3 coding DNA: TGTGCCAGCAGCTTAGGCGCGGTGAGCAATCAGCCCCAGCATTTT. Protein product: CASSLGAVSNQPQHF.

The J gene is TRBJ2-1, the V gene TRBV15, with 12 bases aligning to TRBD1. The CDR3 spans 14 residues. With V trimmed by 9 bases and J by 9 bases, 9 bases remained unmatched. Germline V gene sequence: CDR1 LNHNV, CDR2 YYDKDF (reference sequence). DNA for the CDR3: TGTGCCACAGCCCTCGGGACAGGGGGCCGTGAGCAGTTCTTC. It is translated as CATALGTGGREQFF.

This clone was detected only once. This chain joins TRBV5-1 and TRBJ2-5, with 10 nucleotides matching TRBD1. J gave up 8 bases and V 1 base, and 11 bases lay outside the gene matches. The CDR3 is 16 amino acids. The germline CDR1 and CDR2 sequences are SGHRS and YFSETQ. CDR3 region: CASSLTGTGEWKTQYF. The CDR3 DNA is TGCGCCAGCAGCTTGACCGGGACAGGGGAGTGGAAAACCCAGTACTTC.

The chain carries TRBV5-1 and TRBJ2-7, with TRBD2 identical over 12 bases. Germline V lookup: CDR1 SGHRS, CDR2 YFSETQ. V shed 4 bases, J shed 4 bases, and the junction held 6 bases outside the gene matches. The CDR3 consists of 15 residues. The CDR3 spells CASSLGTSGLYEQYF. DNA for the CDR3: TGCGCCAGCAGCCTTGGGACTAGCGGGTTATACGAGCAGTACTTC.

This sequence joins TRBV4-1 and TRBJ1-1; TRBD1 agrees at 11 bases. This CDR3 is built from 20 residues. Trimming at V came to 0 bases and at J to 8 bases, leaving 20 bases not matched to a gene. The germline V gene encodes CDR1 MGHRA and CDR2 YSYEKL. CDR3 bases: TGCGCCAGCAGCCAAGATATCGGAGGGACAGGGGGTTCATCCTCGCCAGAAGCTTTCTTT. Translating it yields CASSQDIGGTGGSSSPEAFF.

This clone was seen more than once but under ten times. Here the CDR3 DNA reads TGTGCCAGCAGCAGGGGCCGGGAGAATCAGCCCCAGCATTTT. Its protein is CASSRGRENQPQHF. V gene TRBV13 combines with J gene TRBJ1-5; maybe TRBD1 (5 bases). The CDR3 sequence is 14 residues long. CDR1 is PRHDT, CDR2 FYEKMQ, per germline (reference sequence). The V end lost 5 bases, the J end lost 4 bases, and 12 bases lay between the germline ends.

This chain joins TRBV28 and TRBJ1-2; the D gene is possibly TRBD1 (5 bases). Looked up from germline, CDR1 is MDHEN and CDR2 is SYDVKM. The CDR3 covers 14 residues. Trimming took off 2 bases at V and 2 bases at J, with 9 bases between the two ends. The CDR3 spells CASSLHSGNYGYTF. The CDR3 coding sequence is TGTGCCAGCAGTTTACATTCAGGGAACTATGGCTACACCTTC.

The CDR3 here is CASSLVATPSNSPLHF. The CDR3 DNA sequence: TGTGCCAGCAGCTTAGTAGCGACACCATCAAATTCACCCCTCCACTTT. The chain combines TRBV7-2 with TRBJ1-6, with no clear D. Germline CDR1 reads SGHTA; CDR2 reads FQGNSA. This CDR3 is built from 16 residues. The V end was cut by 1 base, the J end by 7 bases, with 14 bases between.

The CDR3 protein is CASSLQGAMHNEQFF. The CDR3 DNA sequence: TGCGCCAGCAGCTTGCAGGGCGCGATGCACAATGAGCAGTTCTTC. The V gene is TRBV5-1, the J gene TRBJ2-1, with D perhaps matching TRBD1 (5 bases). There are 15 residues in the CDR3. Between the trimmed V and J ends, which lost 1 base and 5 bases, there was a span of 13 bases. Germline CDR1 reads SGHRS; CDR2 reads YFSETQ.